This TCR beta chain was sequenced for a study of OX40 agonist ivuxolimab in advanced cancers. Study information: Partial responses were recorded for three patients, including one with hepatocellular carcinoma and two with cutaneous melanoma.

With autoimmune disease history or systemic immunosuppression, patients were excluded. Data came from immunoSEQ multiplex PCR; TCRdb stores just in-frame clones and leaves some out. The data contain some 70,000 clones, just over 85% of them seen just once; the ten biggest clones take up nearly 8.5%. Looked up from germline, CDR1 is LNHDA and CDR2 is SQIVND (reference sequence). The V and J ends lost 3 bases and 6 bases respectively, with 13 bases between them. This CDR3 has 14 residues. The sequences come from CD4+ or CD8+ T cells sorted from blood, collected in a trial of the OX40 agonist ivuxolimab. This rearrangement joins TRBV19 to TRBJ2-3; D remains ambiguous. This sequence originates from an adult with an advanced solid tumor such as melanoma, head and neck, liver or kidney cancer. The CDR3 DNA follows: TGTGCCAGTAGTATTCGCCTAGATTTGGATACGCAGTATTTT. This encodes CASSIRLDLDTQYF.